What follows are 28 T cell receptor beta chains derived from one specimen sequenced in a study of blood T cell repertoires in COVID-19. This table comes from immunoSEQ multiplex PCR, and its TCRdb copy is limited to in-frame clones, with some not included. The data hold under 300,000 clones, with around 86% observed a single time. Sequencing was performed on PBMCs or T cells enriched from blood (not recorded which). The receptors originated from a young man who had recovered from COVID-19.

The chain is built from TRBV4-1 and TRBJ1-2; 11 bases agree with TRBD1. V shed 4 bases and J 1 base; nucleotides not matched to a gene: 5. The CDR3 spans 16 residues. CDR1 is MGHRA and CDR2 is YSYEKL in the germline V gene. The CDR3 region is CASSPTGQGVNYGYTF. The CDR3 bases are TGCGCCAGCAGCCCGACGGGACAGGGGGTTAACTATGGCTACACCTTC.

This clone was found once. This chain connects TRBV27 to TRBJ1-5, with D unresolved. The ends were cut back, 3 bases at V and 4 bases at J, with 10 bases in the middle. The CDR3 runs to 14 residues. Germline CDR1 is MNHEY and CDR2 is SMNVEV (reference sequence). CDR3 protein: CASSFGAGNQPQHF. The CDR3 nucleotides are TGTGCCAGCAGTTTTGGAGCCGGAAATCAGCCCCAGCATTTT.

This clone was detected only once. Other nucleotide sequences from this sample produce the same CDR3. The chain uses TRBV5-1 and TRBJ2-2, with 7 bases identical to TRBD1. V lost 4 bases and J lost 2; bases outside the gene matches: 5. The germline CDR1 and CDR2 sequences are SGHRS and YFSETQ. This CDR3 is built from 15 residues. CDR3: CASSLGTANTGELFF. CDR3 nucleotides: TGCGCCAGCAGCCTAGGGACAGCAAACACCGGGGAGCTGTTTTTT.

V is TRBV9 and J is TRBJ2-1; 10 nucleotides match TRBD2. The J segment lost 15 bases and the V segment lost 3 bases, leaving 15 bases of the junction unmatched. Germline CDR1 SGDLS, CDR2 YYNGEE. The CDR3 extends over 15 amino acids. The DNA for the CDR3 is TGTGCCAGCAGCGAAACTAGCGGGAACCTAATAGAGATGTTCTTC. It specifies CASSETSGNLIEMFF.

The chain couples TRBV13 to TRBJ2-1, with TRBD1 matching over 10 bases. The CDR3 extends over 15 amino acids. Germline V CDR1 and CDR2: PRHDT, FYEKMQ (reference sequence). J lost 7 bases, V lost 4 bases, and 7 bases had no gene match. In nucleotides, the CDR3 is TGTGCCAGCAGCTCCTTCGACAGGGGGCAAAATGAGCAGTTCTTC. This sequence encodes CASSSFDRGQNEQFF.

This clone has just one count. The chain joins TRBV4-2 to TRBJ2-2, with a tentative D call TRBD2 (6 bases). CDR3 length equals 16 residues. Trimming took 4 bases from V and 3 from J, leaving 15 bases between them. Germline lookup yields CDR1 LGHNA and CDR2 YNFKEQ. CDR3 in amino acids: CASSRQLGEDTGELFF. The DNA of the CDR3 is TGTGCCAGCAGCCGACAGTTGGGGGAGGACACCGGGGAGCTGTTTTTT.

This chain uses TRBV10-3 with TRBJ2-3, with 8 nucleotides matching TRBD2. CDR1 is ENHRY and CDR2 is SYGVKD in the germline V gene. CDR3 length: 16 amino acids. Trimming cost V 5 bases and J 1 base; bases outside gene matches: 8. The CDR3 coding sequence is TGTGCCATCAGTCGGGAGGGTCTGGAGGGCACAGATACGCAGTATTTT. Translating it yields CAISREGLEGTDTQYF.

The CDR3, as DNA: TGTGCCAGCAGCCCCGACAGGGGCTCCGGCTATGGCTACACCTTC. Amino acids: CASSPDRGSGYGYTF. The V call is TRBV11-3, the J call TRBJ1-2; 8 bases are a match to TRBD1. CDR1 SGHNT and CDR2 YENEEA come from the germline V gene. Trimming cost V 5 bases and J 4 bases; bases outside gene matches: 9. The CDR3 has 15 amino acids.

The count of this clone is one. The CDR3 loop is CASSSRHTSSTGELFF. The CDR3 DNA reads as TGCGCCAGCAGCAGTCGTCACACCTCGTCCACCGGGGAGCTGTTTTTT. V usage is TRBV5-1 and J usage is TRBJ2-2; D not resolved. Germline CDR1 reads SGHRS; CDR2 reads YFSETQ. V was shortened by 4 bases and J by 4 bases, with 17 bases between the two germline ends. The CDR3 loop spans 16 amino acids. The variable domain in full, completed from reference TRBV5-1 and TRBJ2-2, reads KAGVTQTPRYLIKTRGQQVTLSCSPISGHRSVSWYQQTPGQGLQFLFEYFSETQRNKGNFPGRFSGRQFSNSRSEMNVSTLELGDSALYLCASSSRHTSSTGELFFGEGSRLTVL.

This clone showed up just a few times. The chain has TRBV20-1 and TRBJ1-2, with a tentative D call TRBD1 (6 bases). The CDR3 consists of 14 residues. The germline V and J ends were trimmed by 3 bases and 8 bases, with 19 bases remaining between them. Germline V gene sequence: CDR1 DFQATT, CDR2 SNEGSKA (reference sequence). This CDR3 reads CSASSLTGWSGYTF. The CDR3 DNA reads as TGCAGTGCTAGTAGCCTGACAGGTTGGAGCGGCTACACCTTC.

CDR3: CASSLASNTGELFF. The DNA of the CDR3 is TGTGCCAGTAGCCTAGCGTCGAACACCGGGGAGCTGTTTTTT. The rearrangement uses TRBV19 and TRBJ2-2; D perhaps matches TRBD2 (6 bases). V lost 6 bases and J lost 0, with 8 bases in between. The CDR3 extends over 14 amino acids. CDR1 is LNHDA, CDR2 SQIVND, per germline (reference sequence).

The V and J genes are TRBV6-2 or TRBV6-3 and TRBJ1-1; tentative D call: TRBD1 (6 bases). The germline gives CDR1 MNHEY, CDR2 SVGEGT. V dropped 4 bases and J dropped 7 bases, with 13 bases sitting between them. The CDR3 loop spans 13 amino acids. CDR3 residues: CASSLGAGGEAFF. CDR3 in DNA: TGTGCCAGCAGTTTGGGGGCAGGCGGTGAAGCTTTCTTT.

The CDR3 DNA sequence: TGTGCCAGCAGTCTGTCGGACAGGGTTGGAAACACCATATATTTT. Protein product: CASSLSDRVGNTIYF. V and J are TRBV28 and TRBJ1-3; 8 bases are shared with TRBD1. The CDR3 totals 15 residues. CDR1 is MDHEN and CDR2 is SYDVKM in the germline V gene. The J segment lost 3 bases and the V segment lost 5 bases, leaving 6 bases of the junction unmatched.

The CDR3 bases are TGTGCCAGCAGCTTAGAAAGTTGGACTTTGAACACTGAAGCTTTCTTT. Amino acid sequence: CASSLESWTLNTEAFF. This chain connects TRBV7-2 to TRBJ1-1; D is uncertain. This CDR3 region has 16 residues. Germline-derived CDR1 and CDR2 are SGHTA and FQGNSA. V gave up 1 base and J gave up 0 bases, with 12 bases separating them.

The chain combines TRBV28 with TRBJ1-1, with D maybe TRBD1 (6 bases). Germline CDR1 MDHEN, CDR2 SYDVKM. V lost 4 bases and J lost 4, with 13 bases in between. The CDR3 consists of 14 residues. CDR3 nucleotides: TGTGCCAGCAGTTCTGAACAGGGTGCCACTGAAGCTTTCTTT. It translates to CASSSEQGATEAFF. The whole variable domain, filled in from reference TRBV28 and TRBJ1-1, reads DVKVTQSSRYLVKRTGEKVFLECVQDMDHENMFWYRQDPGLGLRLIYFSYDVKMKEKGDIPEGYSVSREKKERFSLILESASTNQTSMYLCASSSEQGATEAFFGQGTRLTVV.

The chain recombines TRBV19 with TRBJ1-4; 7 bases map to TRBD1. The V gene's germline CDR1 is LNHDA and CDR2 SQIVND (reference sequence). This CDR3 is 15 amino acids long. V trimming: 3 bases; J trimming: 7 bases; junction bases outside the gene matches: 8. CDR3 protein: CASSMGQTSGEKLFF. The CDR3 nucleotides are TGTGCCAGTAGTATGGGACAGACCTCCGGTGAAAAACTGTTTTTT.

The rearrangement joins TRBV28 to TRBJ2-7, with 14 nucleotides matching TRBD2. The CDR3 contains 14 residues. Germline V gives CDR1 MDHEN, CDR2 SYDVKM. Trimming cost V 8 bases and J 0 bases; bases outside gene matches: 0. In nucleotides, the CDR3 is TGTGCCAGCGGGACTAGCGGGAGCTCCTACGAGCAGTACTTC. Encoded protein: CASGTSGSSYEQYF.

The gene calls are TRBV7-8 and TRBJ2-1; 8 positions match TRBD1. The ends lost 5 bases at V and 7 bases at J; junction bases unmatched: 4. Germline CDR1 is SGHVS and CDR2 is FQNEAQ. This CDR3 has 13 residues. The CDR3 region is CASSPGQVNEQFF. CDR3 coding DNA: TGTGCCAGCAGCCCGGGACAGGTAAATGAGCAGTTCTTC.

The J gene is TRBJ1-1, the V gene TRBV10-3, with 7 bases matching TRBD1. J lost 0 bases, V lost 3 bases, and 4 bases had no gene match. Looked up from germline, CDR1 is ENHRY and CDR2 is SYGVKD. The CDR3 extends over 15 amino acids. CDR3 residues: CAISDSGQMNTEAFF. CDR3 nucleotide sequence: TGTGCCATCAGTGACTCGGGACAGATGAACACTGAAGCTTTCTTT.

The V call is TRBV7-8, the J call TRBJ1-2; D not resolved. The CDR3 contains 13 residues. In germline, CDR1 is SGHVS, CDR2 FQNEAQ. With 1 base removed from V and 1 base from J, the gap between germline ends came to 4 bases. The CDR3 spells CASSLDSNYGYTF. The CDR3 DNA sequence: TGTGCCAGCAGCTTAGACAGTAACTATGGCTACACCTTC.

This clone was recorded only once. The V and J genes are TRBV7-9 and TRBJ2-5, with a possible D match to TRBD2 (6 bases). With 8 bases removed from V and 1 base from J, the gap between germline ends came to 11 bases. The CDR3 spans 13 residues. Germline loops: CDR1 SEHNR, CDR2 FQNEAQ (reference sequence). CDR3 in amino acids: CASRRGTQETQYF. Here the CDR3 DNA reads TGTGCCAGCCGACGCGGGACCCAAGAGACCCAGTACTTC. The full variable domain, rest sourced from reference TRBV7-9 and TRBJ2-5, is DTGVSQNPRHKITKRGQNVTFRCDPISEHNRLYWYRQTLGQGPEFLTYFQNEAQLEKSRLLSDRFSAERPKGSFSTLEIQRTEQGDSAMYLCASRRGTQETQYFGPGTRLLVL.

This clone was counted only a few times. The chain combines TRBV4-1 with TRBJ2-7; D gene uncertain. The CDR3 totals 14 residues. V was trimmed by 2 bases and J by 0 bases, leaving 8 bases between them. CDR1 is MGHRA, CDR2 YSYEKL, per germline. CDR3 in amino acids: CASSQPWSSYEQYF. The CDR3 coding sequence is TGCGCCAGCAGCCAACCATGGAGCTCCTACGAGCAGTACTTC.

The table lists this clone with a count of one. The chain links TRBV11-2 to TRBJ2-7; D perhaps matches TRBD1 (6 bases). The CDR3 consists of 13 residues. Trimming took 4 bases from V and 2 from J, leaving 9 bases between them. CDR1 SGHAT and CDR2 FQNNGV come from the germline V gene. For the CDR3, the DNA is TGTGCCAGCAGCTGGACAGACGCCTACGAGCAGTACTTC. As protein: CASSWTDAYEQYF.

V usage is TRBV19 and J usage is TRBJ1-2; D remains unclear. The CDR3 extends over 12 amino acids. Germline assignment: CDR1 LNHDA and CDR2 SQIVND (reference sequence). V was shortened by 5 bases and J by 5 bases, with 9 bases between the two germline ends. DNA of the CDR3: TGTGCCAGTAGTCAGGCTTTATATGGCTACACCTTC. The encoded protein is CASSQALYGYTF.

The CDR3 DNA sequence: TGTGCCAGCAGCCGAGGGGGAGAAATCAATGAGCAGTTCTTC. It specifies CASSRGGEINEQFF. The chain uses TRBV3-1 (or the pseudogene TRBV3-2) and TRBJ2-1; possibly TRBD1 for D (6 bases). V was clipped by 4 bases and J by 6 bases, with 13 bases between them. The CDR3 loop spans 14 amino acids. Germline V gene sequence: CDR1 LGHDT, CDR2 YNNKEL (reference sequence).

This chain links TRBV6-5 with TRBJ2-2; 8 nucleotides match TRBD1. Per the germline V gene, CDR1 is MNHEY and CDR2 is SVGAGI. With 7 bases clipped from V and 3 bases from J, the junction kept 4 bases outside the gene matches. This CDR3 is 14 amino acids long. CDR3: CASIGQGYTGELFF. CDR3 DNA: TGTGCCAGCATTGGACAGGGATACACCGGGGAGCTGTTTTTT.

This sequence joins TRBV9 and TRBJ1-2; weak D call: TRBD1 (6 bases). This CDR3 has 15 amino acids. CDR1 is SGDLS, CDR2 YYNGEE, per germline. Trimming took 0 bases from V and 0 from J, leaving 9 bases between them. CDR3 DNA: TGTGCCAGCAGCGTAGGGGCAGGGGCTAACTATGGCTACACCTTC. Its protein product is CASSVGAGANYGYTF.

The chain carries TRBV2 and TRBJ2-3; 7 bases line up with TRBD2. The germline V gene encodes CDR1 SNHLY and CDR2 FYNNEI. This CDR3 is built from 16 residues. V dropped 9 bases and J dropped 0; count of bases not matched to a gene: 12. CDR3 in amino acids: CARSASSGSSTDTQYF. The CDR3, as DNA: TGTGCCAGATCAGCTTCTAGCGGTTCTAGCACAGATACGCAGTATTTT.